This TCR beta chain stems from a study of blood T cell repertoires in COVID-19. With 2 bases removed from V and 8 bases from J, the gap between germline ends came to 4 bases. This CDR3 is built from 12 residues. Germline CDR1 reads SGHTA; CDR2 reads FQGNSA. The table came from immunoSEQ multiplex PCR; TCRdb's copy has only in-frame clones and leaves some out. This repertoire shows 87,000 or so clones, 75% to 90% found once; its top ten account for about 3%. Sequenced sample: peripheral blood. V and J are TRBV7-2 and TRBJ1-6; D is unclear. This sequence was found in a woman aged 45-59 years with active or convalescent COVID-19. The CDR3 DNA reads TGTGCCAGCAGCTTATCGGATTCACCCCTCCACTTT. Its translation: CASSLSDSPLHF. Drawing the rest from reference TRBV7-2 and TRBJ1-6, the complete variable domain is GAGVSQSPSNKVTEKGKDVELRCDPISGHTALYWYRQSLGQGLEFLIYFQGNSAPDKSGLPSDRFSAERTGGSVSTLTIQRTQQEDSAVYLCASSLSDSPLHFGNGTRLTVT.